This passage covers 19 T cell receptor beta chains from one sample sequenced in a study of identical twins. Each CDR3 protein gets one entry after TCRdb re-called the 5' RACE reads with MiXCR. Found here are 500,000 to 700,000 distinct CDR3 sequences, about 7.1% of them singletons; the top ten hold 1.5% to 2%. These data were also filed under a second study, of yellow fever vaccine responses in identical twins.

The sample comprised PBMCs. These receptors all come from a woman between 18 and 30 years old in good health.

This clonotype was seen many times. This chain links TRBV12-3 or TRBV12-4 with TRBJ2-3, with D possibly matching TRBD2 (5 bases). V was cut by 6 bases and J by 0 bases, with 10 bases left in between. The CDR3 is made up of 14 amino acids. The DNA for the CDR3 is TGTGCCAGCAGGGAAGCGGTTAGCACAGATACGCAGTATTTT. It codes for CASREAVSTDTQYF.

The V and J genes are TRBV6-1 and TRBJ2-1; 8 bases agree with TRBD2. CDR3 length equals 13 residues. J gave up 3 bases and V 8 bases, and 3 bases lay outside the gene matches. Germline assignment: CDR1 MNHNS and CDR2 SASEGT. The chain's CDR3 is CASGGLVYNEQFF. For the CDR3, the DNA is TGTGCCAGCGGGGGACTAGTCTACAATGAGCAGTTCTTC.

This clonotype was found a few times. This chain uses TRBV20-1 with TRBJ2-1, with D possibly TRBD2 on 5 matching bases. Trimming removed 3 bases from V and 0 bases from J, with 9 bases in between. From germline, CDR1 is DFQATT and CDR2 SNEGSKA (reference sequence). This CDR3 contains 14 residues. CDR3 protein: CSASPADSYNEQFF. The CDR3 region has the DNA TGCAGTGCTAGTCCAGCGGACTCCTACAATGAGCAGTTCTTC.

The chain employs TRBV20-1 and TRBJ1-5, with D tentatively TRBD1 (5 bases). Germline assignment: CDR1 DFQATT and CDR2 SNEGSKA (reference sequence). The CDR3 consists of 15 residues. Trimming stripped 0 bases from V and 2 bases from J, with 11 bases between. The CDR3 loop reads CSARDGTGGNQPQHF. CDR3 sequence (DNA): TGCAGTGCTAGAGATGGGACCGGCGGCAATCAGCCCCAGCATTTT.

This clonotype was picked up many times. V gene TRBV12-3 or TRBV12-4 combines with J gene TRBJ2-3; 8 positions agree with TRBD1. V lost 6 bases and J lost 9; bases outside the gene matches: 14. The CDR3 runs 15 residues. The CDR3 reads CASSPAGGRQGTQYF. In DNA, the CDR3 is TGTGCCAGCAGCCCTGCCGGAGGGAGACAGGGGACGCAGTATTTT.

This clonotype was observed many times. CDR3 in DNA: TGTGCCAGCAGCTCAGGTGGAAACACCATATATTTT. It specifies CASSSGGNTIYF. This sequence joins TRBV5-6 and TRBJ1-3, with unresolved D. The CDR3 totals 12 residues. Trimming pared 3 bases from V and 3 bases from J, leaving 4 bases between. The germline gives CDR1 SGHDT, CDR2 YYEEEE.

This clonotype was found a few times. The chain recombines TRBV12-3 or TRBV12-4 with TRBJ2-7, with 7 positions matching TRBD1. The CDR3 has 13 amino acids. After removal of 6 bases from V and 3 bases from J, the junction contained 5 bases not matched to a gene. As DNA, the CDR3 is TGTGCCAGCAGCTCGGGACAGCTCTACGAGCAGTACTTC. Translating it yields CASSSGQLYEQYF.

This clonotype was seen many times. The CDR3 is CASRGTGDEKLFF. CDR3 sequence (DNA): TGTGCCAGCAGGGGGACAGGGGATGAAAAACTGTTTTTT. V is TRBV12-3 or TRBV12-4 and J is TRBJ1-4, with 10 bases matching TRBD1. The CDR3 length is 13 residues. V gave up 6 bases and J gave up 6 bases; unmatched junction bases: 1.

This chain uses TRBV28 with TRBJ1-1; D is unresolved. CDR1 is MDHEN, CDR2 SYDVKM, per germline. The CDR3 runs to 12 residues. Trimming removed 5 bases from V and 3 bases from J, with 7 bases in between. For the CDR3, the DNA is TGTGCCAGCAGTACAGCCTACACTGAAGCTTTCTTT. Translated: CASSTAYTEAFF.

This clonotype was recorded many times. The chain couples TRBV5-5 to TRBJ2-5, with TRBD2 identical over 10 bases. The CDR3 totals 12 residues. CDR1 is SGHKS, CDR2 YYEKEE, per germline (reference sequence). V gave up 3 bases and J gave up 12 bases; unmatched junction bases: 5. The CDR3 reads CASSYLAGGEYF. The CDR3 DNA is TGTGCCAGCAGCTATTTAGCGGGGGGAGAGTACTTC. The whole variable domain, remainder taken from reference TRBV5-5 and TRBJ2-5, is DAGVTQSPTHLIKTRGQQVTLRCSPISGHKSVSWYQQVLGQGPQFIFQYYEKEERGRGNFPDRFSARQFPNYSSELNVNALLLGDSALYLCASSYLAGGEYFGPGTRLLVL.

This clonotype was observed at least ten times. The V call is TRBV12-3 or TRBV12-4, the J call TRBJ1-5; D gene unclear. V dropped 5 bases and J dropped 2 bases, with 16 bases sitting between them. The CDR3 has 16 residues. DNA for the CDR3: TGTGCCAGCAGTCCAGGTCCTGGGTCGGGCAATCAGCCCCAGCATTTT. Protein product: CASSPGPGSGNQPQHF.

The CDR3, as DNA: TGTGCCACCGGACTAGCCGCCACCGGGGAGCTGTTTTTT. Amino acid sequence: CATGLAATGELFF. The V gene is TRBV2, the J gene TRBJ2-2, with 8 bases lining up with TRBD2. V trimming: 10 bases; J trimming: 4 bases; junction bases outside the gene matches: 5. The CDR3 is 13 residues long. From germline, CDR1 is SNHLY and CDR2 FYNNEI.

There are a few counts of this clonotype. The chain recombines TRBV7-6 with TRBJ2-1, with 11 positions matching TRBD1. V was clipped by 1 base and J by 6 bases; unmatched bases: 5. The CDR3 loop spans 16 amino acids. Germline loops: CDR1 SGHVS, CDR2 FNYEAQ. This CDR3 reads CASSLGFGTGGNEQFF. CDR3 nucleotides: TGTGCCAGCAGCTTAGGGTTTGGGACAGGGGGCAATGAGCAGTTCTTC.

The sample holds many counts of this clonotype. The genes are TRBV5-5 and TRBJ2-1; TRBD1 might be the D (5 bases). The CDR3 consists of 14 residues. Germline V CDR1 and CDR2: SGHKS, YYEKEE (reference sequence). V lost 6 bases and J lost 4, with 14 bases in between. CDR3 loop: CASTLTSGYNEQFF. For the CDR3, the DNA is TGTGCCAGCACCCTGACATCAGGGTACAATGAGCAGTTCTTC.

This clonotype was recorded at least ten times. This chain uses TRBV5-1 with TRBJ2-2; D might be TRBD2 (6 bases). The CDR3 covers 17 residues. With 1 base removed from V and 1 base from J, the gap between germline ends came to 14 bases. Germline loops: CDR1 SGHRS, CDR2 YFSETQ. CDR3 region: CASSLKVAGRNTGELFF. The CDR3 nucleotides are TGCGCCAGCAGCTTGAAGGTCGCGGGGCGGAACACCGGGGAGCTGTTTTTT.

The chain recombines TRBV7-9 with TRBJ2-3; 7 bases map to TRBD2. The CDR3 runs to 16 residues. Germline V gene sequence: CDR1 SEHNR, CDR2 FQNEAQ (reference sequence). Unmatched junction bases numbered 8, after V lost 1 base and J lost 4 bases. Written as DNA, the CDR3 is TGTGCCAGCAGCTTAGGATCGGCAGGGAGGGCAGATACGCAGTATTTT. Translated, it gives CASSLGSAGRADTQYF. Full variable domain (remainder filled in from reference TRBV7-9 and TRBJ2-3): DTGVSQNPRHKITKRGQNVTFRCDPISEHNRLYWYRQTLGQGPEFLTYFQNEAQLEKSRLLSDRFSAERPKGSFSTLEIQRTEQGDSAMYLCASSLGSAGRADTQYFGPGTRLTVL.

This clonotype was observed at least ten times. The CDR3 loop is CASTNTIQGKQAFF. The CDR3 DNA reads as TGCGCCAGCACCAATACCATACAGGGGAAGCAAGCTTTCTTT. The V gene is TRBV5-1, the J gene TRBJ1-1; 7 bases are shared with TRBD1. V gave up 6 bases and J gave up 9 bases; unmatched junction bases: 14. Germline CDR1 SGHRS, CDR2 YFSETQ. CDR3 length: 14 amino acids.

This clonotype came up many times. The chain couples TRBV20-1 to TRBJ1-1; 9 bases are a match to TRBD1. This CDR3 has 15 amino acids. CDR1 is DFQATT, CDR2 SNEGSKA, per germline (reference sequence). V was pared by 6 bases and J by 3 bases, with 11 bases of the junction left unmatched. In nucleotides, the CDR3 is TGCAGTGCCTCGGGACAGGGAGGTGGGTACACTGAAGCTTTCTTT. This codes for CSASGQGGGYTEAFF.

This clonotype was counted at least ten times. The chain employs TRBV21-1 and TRBJ1-2; the D call TRBD1 from the table was never checked on the DNA. TRBV21-1 is an annotated pseudogene. The CDR3 has 14 residues. The CDR3 loop reads CASSKRQPVYGYTF. CDR3 DNA: TGTGCCAGCAGCAAACGGCAGCCTGTCTATGGCTACACCTTC.